The present T cell receptor beta chain was sequenced within a study of blood T cells in healthy people across ages. The use of a sample-barcoded 5' primer and a J-beta primer mix characterized a second PCR of roughly 6 to 11 cycles. A single record per CDR3 protein comes from TCRdb applying MiXCR to the 5' RACE reads. Of over a million distinct CDR3 sequences listed, approximately 25% are singletons. V was shortened by 5 bases and J by 8 bases, with 19 bases between the two germline ends. Per the germline V gene, CDR1 is PRHDT and CDR2 is FYEKMQ (reference sequence). This CDR3 has 15 residues. The table lists this clonotype with a few counts. These data are also associated with another study on T cells of mothers and their children. Per that paper: It was through the M1S primer of the second PCR that sample barcodes and 2-4 random nucleotides were added. Versus unrelated pairs, overlap was slightly higher in related mother-child pairs, without reaching significance.

The TCR comes from a girl aged 2-10 years in good health. The chain combines TRBV13 with TRBJ2-1; D may correspond to TRBD1 or TRBD2 (6 bases each). Sequencing was carried out using blood. The CDR3 loop reads CASSPTGRIFYEQFF. The CDR3 DNA follows: TGTGCCAGCAGCCCCACAGGGAGGATTTTCTATGAGCAGTTCTTC.